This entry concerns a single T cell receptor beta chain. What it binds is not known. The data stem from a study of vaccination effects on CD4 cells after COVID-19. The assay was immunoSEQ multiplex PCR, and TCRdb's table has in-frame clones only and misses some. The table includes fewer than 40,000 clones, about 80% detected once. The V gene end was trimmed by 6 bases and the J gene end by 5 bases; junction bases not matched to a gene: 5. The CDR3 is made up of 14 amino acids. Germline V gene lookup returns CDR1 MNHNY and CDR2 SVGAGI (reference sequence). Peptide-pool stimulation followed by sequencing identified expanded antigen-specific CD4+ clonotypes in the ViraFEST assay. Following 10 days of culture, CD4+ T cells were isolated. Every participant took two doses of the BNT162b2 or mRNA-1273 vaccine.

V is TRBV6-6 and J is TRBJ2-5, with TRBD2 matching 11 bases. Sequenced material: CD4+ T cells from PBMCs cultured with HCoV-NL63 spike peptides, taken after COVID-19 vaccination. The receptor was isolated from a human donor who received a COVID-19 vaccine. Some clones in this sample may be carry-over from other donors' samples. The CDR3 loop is CASRIAGGRETQYF. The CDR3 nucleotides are TGTGCCAGCAGAATAGCGGGGGGGCGTGAGACCCAGTACTTC.